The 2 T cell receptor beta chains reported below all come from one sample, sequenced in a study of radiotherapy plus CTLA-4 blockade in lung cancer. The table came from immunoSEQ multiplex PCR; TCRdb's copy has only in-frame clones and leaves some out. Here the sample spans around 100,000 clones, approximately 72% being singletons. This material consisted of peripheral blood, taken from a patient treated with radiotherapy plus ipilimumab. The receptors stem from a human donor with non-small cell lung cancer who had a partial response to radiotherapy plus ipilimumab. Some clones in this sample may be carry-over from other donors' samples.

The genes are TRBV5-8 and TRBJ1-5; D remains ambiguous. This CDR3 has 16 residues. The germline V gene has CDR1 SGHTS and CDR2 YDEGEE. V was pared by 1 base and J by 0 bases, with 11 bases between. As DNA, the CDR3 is TGTGCCAGCAGCTTGTCACCACACCATAGCAATCAGCCCCAGCATTTT. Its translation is CASSLSPHHSNQPQHF.

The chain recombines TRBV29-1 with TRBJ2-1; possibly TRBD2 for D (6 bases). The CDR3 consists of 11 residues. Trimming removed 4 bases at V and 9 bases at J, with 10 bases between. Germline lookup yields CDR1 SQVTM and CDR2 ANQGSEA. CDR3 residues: CSVVRGGEQFF. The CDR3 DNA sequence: TGCAGCGTTGTGCGGGGAGGTGAGCAGTTCTTC.